Shown below are 14 T cell receptor beta chains from a single sample sequenced in a study of cytomegalovirus exposure and HLA in healthy donors. The PCR made use of 60 Vbeta and 13 Jbeta primers. Here immunoSEQ multiplex PCR was the method, and the copy in TCRdb shows in-frame clones only, minus some. The data contain about 200,000 clones, more than 60% of them singletons. Sample: PBMCs. These receptors all stem from a man in his fifties or sixties in good health and CMV-seronegative.

The rearrangement joins TRBV2 to TRBJ1-5, with D possibly matching TRBD1 (6 bases). The CDR3 consists of 14 residues. Germline V CDR1 and CDR2: SNHLY, FYNNEI. V shed 4 bases and J shed 2 bases, with 9 bases lying between them. The CDR3 DNA reads as TGTGCCAGCAGTGTGGGGGCGGGCAATCAGCCCCAGCATTTT. Protein sequence: CASSVGAGNQPQHF.

The chain is built from TRBV2 and TRBJ2-1, with 7 bases lining up with TRBD2. The length of the CDR3 is 14 residues. Germline-derived CDR1 and CDR2 are SNHLY and FYNNEI. With 6 bases clipped from V and 3 bases from J, the junction kept 5 bases outside the gene matches. CDR3 sequence: CASSGGSGYNEQFF. CDR3 sequence (DNA): TGTGCCAGCAGCGGCGGGAGTGGCTACAATGAGCAGTTCTTC.

This rearrangement joins TRBV27 to TRBJ2-3, with 8 bases identical to TRBD2. The CDR3 loop spans 16 amino acids. The V gene end was trimmed by 2 bases and the J gene end by 2 bases; junction bases not matched to a gene: 6. CDR1 MNHEY and CDR2 SMNVEV come from the germline V gene (reference sequence). CDR3 loop: CASSLKETSATDTQYF. In DNA form, the CDR3 reads TGTGCCAGCAGTTTAAAAGAGACTAGCGCCACAGATACGCAGTATTTT.

The V and J genes are TRBV6-1 and TRBJ1-2, with D uncertain. The CDR3 consists of 14 residues. Germline CDR1 and CDR2: MNHNS and SASEGT. V lost 7 bases and J 2 bases, leaving 14 bases between the germline ends. As DNA, the CDR3 is TGTGCCAGCACCGAAGGGAGGAGAAACTATGGCTACACCTTC. Translated: CASTEGRRNYGYTF.

Comments on this clone: The sample contains more than one DNA sequence encoding this CDR3. The V gene is TRBV2, the J gene TRBJ1-2, with TRBD1 identical over 9 bases. Germline CDR1 is SNHLY and CDR2 is FYNNEI. This CDR3 region has 15 residues. With 8 bases clipped from V and 4 bases from J, the junction kept 11 bases outside the gene matches. The CDR3 loop reads CASRTGDSQTYGYTF. The CDR3 DNA follows: TGTGCCAGCCGGACAGGGGACTCACAGACCTATGGCTACACCTTC.

Here the CDR3 DNA reads TGTGCCAGCATTCCTCGCGGGGGGCCAGGGGCCAACGTCCTGACTTTC. Translating gives CASIPRGGPGANVLTF. The rearrangement uses TRBV6-6 and TRBJ2-6, with TRBD2 matching over 8 bases. Germline CDR1 MNHNY, CDR2 SVGAGI (reference sequence). The CDR3 extends over 16 amino acids. V dropped 7 bases and J dropped 4; count of bases not matched to a gene: 9.

In its sample, this clone was seen once. This chain connects TRBV30 to TRBJ2-7; D call uncertain. Trimming left V 1 base short and J 2 bases short, with 12 bases between. The CDR3 has 14 amino acids. Germline assignment: CDR1 GTSNPN and CDR2 SVGIG (reference sequence). CDR3 nucleotides: TGTGCCTGGAGTGGGGCCTCAACAGCCTACGAGCAGTACTTC. Amino acids: CAWSGASTAYEQYF.

The rearrangement uses TRBV19 and TRBJ1-2; TRBD1 matches 7 bases. Losses at the gene ends were 6 bases for V and 1 base for J; bases not matched to a gene: 2. Germline V gene data show CDR1 as LNHDA and CDR2 as SQIVND (reference sequence). The CDR3 is made up of 13 amino acids. CDR3 in DNA: TGTGCCAGTAGAGGGACAGTTAACTATGGCTACACCTTC. Translating it yields CASRGTVNYGYTF.

The sample holds a few counts of this clone. V usage is TRBV2 and J usage is TRBJ2-3; TRBD2 agrees at 7 bases. Germline V gene sequence: CDR1 SNHLY, CDR2 FYNNEI. The V segment lost 6 bases and the J segment 4 bases; nucleotides outside the gene matches: 13. The CDR3 consists of 16 residues. CDR3 sequence (DNA): TGTGCCAGCAGGGACAAGACTAGCTTCCCCCCAGATACGCAGTATTTT. It codes for CASRDKTSFPPDTQYF. The full variable domain, in which reference TRBV2 and TRBJ2-3 provide the parts outside the CDR3, is EPEVTQTPSHQVTQMGQEVILRCVPISNHLYFYWYRQILGQKVEFLVSFYNNEISEKSEIFDDQFSVERPDGSNFTLKIRSTKLEDSAMYFCASRDKTSFPPDTQYFGPGTRLTVL.

The chain employs TRBV27 and TRBJ1-5, with D perhaps matching TRBD1 (6 bases). This CDR3 has 15 amino acids. With 3 bases removed from V and 2 bases from J, the gap between germline ends came to 11 bases. Germline lookup yields CDR1 MNHEY and CDR2 SMNVEV (reference sequence). DNA for the CDR3: TGTGCCAGCAGTTTTGGTGGGGGCGGCAATCAGCCCCAGCATTTT. Protein: CASSFGGGGNQPQHF.

The CDR3 reads CASSLAGLDLYEQYF. DNA of the CDR3: TGTGCCAGCAGCTTAGCGGGACTAGACCTCTACGAGCAGTACTTC. The V and J genes are TRBV7-2 and TRBJ2-7; 8 positions agree with TRBD2. Germline V gene sequence: CDR1 SGHTA, CDR2 FQGNSA. The CDR3 extends over 15 amino acids. V gave up 0 bases and J gave up 3 bases; unmatched junction bases: 4.

CDR3 loop: CATTGGANVLTF. CDR3 sequence (DNA): TGTGCCACCACAGGGGGGGCCAACGTCCTGACTTTC. The rearrangement joins TRBV7-9 to TRBJ2-6; a weak D match, TRBD1 (6 bases). V was clipped by 10 bases and J by 4 bases, with 8 bases between them. The CDR3 consists of 12 residues. Germline V gene lookup returns CDR1 SEHNR and CDR2 FQNEAQ (reference sequence).

This clone was seen once. V and J are TRBV5-4 and TRBJ2-7; D is possibly TRBD1 (6 bases). Germline V lookup: CDR1 SGHNT, CDR2 YYREEE (reference sequence). This CDR3 is built from 14 residues. Trimming left V 2 bases short and J 4 bases short, with 13 bases between. CDR3 amino acids: CASSFMGQPYEQYF. The CDR3 nucleotides read TGTGCCAGCAGCTTTATGGGACAACCGTACGAGCAGTACTTC.

The chain uses TRBV28 and TRBJ2-7; 8 bases align to TRBD1. CDR1 and CDR2 from the germline V gene are MDHEN and SYDVKM. The length of the CDR3 is 14 residues. V was clipped by 6 bases and J by 2 bases; unmatched bases: 6. CDR3 DNA sequence: TGTGCCAGCAGACCCAGGGACAGGACCTACGAGCAGTACTTC. Translated, it gives CASRPRDRTYEQYF.